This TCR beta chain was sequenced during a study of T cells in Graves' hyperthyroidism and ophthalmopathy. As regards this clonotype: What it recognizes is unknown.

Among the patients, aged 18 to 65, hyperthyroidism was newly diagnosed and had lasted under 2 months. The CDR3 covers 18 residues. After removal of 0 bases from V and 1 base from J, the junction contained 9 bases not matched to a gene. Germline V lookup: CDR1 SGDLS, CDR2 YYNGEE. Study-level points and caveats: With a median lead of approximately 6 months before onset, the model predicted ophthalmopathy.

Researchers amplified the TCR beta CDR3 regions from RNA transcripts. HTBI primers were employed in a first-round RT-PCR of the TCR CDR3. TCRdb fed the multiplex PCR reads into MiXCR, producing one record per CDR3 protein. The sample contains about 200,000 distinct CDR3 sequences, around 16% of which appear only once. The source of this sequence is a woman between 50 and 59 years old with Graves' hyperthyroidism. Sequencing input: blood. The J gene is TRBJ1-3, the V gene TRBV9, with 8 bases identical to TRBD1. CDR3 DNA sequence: TGTGCCAGCAGCGTAGCTTTCGGACAGGGATGGTCTGGAAACACCATATATTTT. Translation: CASSVAFGQGWSGNTIYF.